Reported below is one T cell receptor beta chain. Its antigen is not known. These data are taken from a study of T cell responses to AZD1222 COVID-19 vaccine. Findings and limits, study-wide: Variant regions that are unmutated are reportedly the target of nearly half of spike-specific TCRs. Breadth and depth of Spike-specific TCRs rose after two AZD1222 doses. Spike as a whole was targeted by vaccine-associated CD4 TCRs, dominant at 160-218 and 743-854. Clonal diversity was possibly underestimated; the donors were predominantly white British and more often female.

Germline CDR1 is LNHDA and CDR2 is SQIVND (reference sequence). The J segment lost 9 bases and the V segment lost 5 bases, leaving 19 bases of the junction unmatched. This CDR3 contains 17 residues. The repertoire was sequenced with immunoSEQ multiplex PCR; TCRdb's copy has only in-frame clones and lacks some. Here the sample spans roughly 180,000 clones, roughly nine tenths being singletons. Sequenced material: peripheral blood, taken 28 days after the second AZD1222 dose. The gene calls are TRBV19 and TRBJ2-1, with 7 bases that match TRBD2. This clonotype was sampled from an adult who received the AZD1222 COVID-19 vaccine. CDR3 DNA sequence: TGTGCCAGTAGTCGGACGGCGGGCGGGGGTTCCCAGGGTGAGCAGTTCTTC. This sequence encodes CASSRTAGGGSQGEQFF. The entire variable domain, with the rest obtained from reference TRBV19 and TRBJ2-1, is as follows: DGGITQSPKYLFRKEGQNVTLSCEQNLNHDAMYWYRQDPGQGLRLIYYSQIVNDFQKGDIAEGYSVSREKKESFPLTVTSAQKNPTAFYLCASSRTAGGGSQGEQFFGPGTRLTVL.